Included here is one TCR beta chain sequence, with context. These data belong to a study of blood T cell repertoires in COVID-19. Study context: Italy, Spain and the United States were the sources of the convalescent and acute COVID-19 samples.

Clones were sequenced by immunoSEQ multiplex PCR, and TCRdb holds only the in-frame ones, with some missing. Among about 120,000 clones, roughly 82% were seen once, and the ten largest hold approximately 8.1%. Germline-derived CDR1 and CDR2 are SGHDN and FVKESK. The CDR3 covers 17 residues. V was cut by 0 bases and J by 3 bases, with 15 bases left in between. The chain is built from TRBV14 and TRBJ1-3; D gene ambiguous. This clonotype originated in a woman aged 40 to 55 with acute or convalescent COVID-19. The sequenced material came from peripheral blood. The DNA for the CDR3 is TGTGCCAGCAGCCAAGAGGGTCCAAGAGAGGATGGAAACACCATATATTTT. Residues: CASSQEGPREDGNTIYF.